This T cell receptor (beta chain) came from a study of tumor T cells in aggressive B-cell lymphoma. The CDR3 covers 14 residues. Per germline, CDR1 SNHLY and CDR2 FYNNEI. The ends lost 6 bases at V and 6 bases at J; junction bases unmatched: 8. The method was immunoSEQ multiplex PCR; TCRdb's version includes in-frame clones alone and lacks a portion of them. The sample has roughly 1,700 clones; about 94% are singletons. The TCR comes from an adult with diffuse large B cell lymphoma. The sequenced material came from tumor tissue. The J gene is TRBJ2-7, the V gene TRBV2; 10 bases align to TRBD2. The CDR3 is CASRELGTSAEQYF. The CDR3 DNA reads as TGTGCCAGCAGAGAACTCGGGACTAGCGCCGAGCAGTACTTC. The full variable domain, completed using reference TRBV2 and TRBJ2-7, is EPEVTQTPSHQVTQMGQEVILRCVPISNHLYFYWYRQILGQKVEFLVSFYNNEISEKSEIFDDQFSVERPDGSNFTLKIRSTKLEDSAMYFCASRELGTSAEQYFGPGTRLTVT.